The subject of this entry is one T cell receptor (beta chain). The antigen remains undetermined. The PCR made use of 60 Vbeta and 13 Jbeta primers. The protocol was immunoSEQ multiplex PCR, while the TCRdb copy is restricted to in-frame clones and leaves out a portion. The data contain 160,000 or so clones, roughly 85% of them singletons. The sample originates from a study of cytomegalovirus exposure and HLA in healthy donors. Study outcomes and limitations: Most TCR sequences showed up rarely, but some public TCRs showed up in many donors. In vitro checks showed that three CMV-associated chains really do target CMV antigens.

The CDR3 has 16 amino acids. The germline CDR1 and CDR2 sequences are MNHEY and SVGAGI. V shed 0 bases, J shed 8 bases, and the junction held 4 bases outside the gene matches. This TCR was sampled from a man in his forties in good health and CMV-seronegative. The J gene is TRBJ2-3, the V gene TRBV6-5; 14 bases map to TRBD2. The material sequenced was PBMCs. The CDR3 loop is CASSYSTSGRAGTQYF. The CDR3 coding sequence is TGTGCCAGCAGTTACTCGACTAGCGGGAGGGCAGGTACGCAGTATTTT.